One and the same sample provided the 16 T cell receptor beta chains below, sequenced in a study of blood T cells in healthy people across ages. The use of a sample-barcoded 5' primer and a J-beta primer mix characterized a second PCR of 7 to 11 cycles. TCRdb used MiXCR to reprocess the 5' RACE reads, holding one entry per CDR3 protein. Found here are 700,000 to 900,000 distinct CDR3 sequences, about 53% of them singletons; the top ten hold approximately 40%. Sequenced material: blood. The receptor set was obtained from an elderly man in good health.

The chain is built from TRBV3-1 and TRBJ2-7; TRBD2 aligns across 10 bases. V dropped 4 bases and J dropped 3; count of bases not matched to a gene: 3. The CDR3 is 14 amino acids. Germline values: CDR1 LGHDT, CDR2 YNNKEL (reference sequence). The DNA for the CDR3 is TGTGCCAGCAGCCCTAGCGGGAGTCTCTACGAGCAGTACTTC. Its protein is CASSPSGSLYEQYF.

The chain links TRBV29-1 to TRBJ1-2; D gene uncertain. Germline lookup yields CDR1 SQVTM and CDR2 ANQGSEA. V lost 4 bases to trimming and J lost 4 bases, with 7 bases between them. The CDR3 contains 11 residues. The CDR3 protein is CSVVGIYGYTF. In nucleotides, the CDR3 is TGCAGCGTTGTCGGGATCTATGGCTACACCTTC.

Only a few counts were recorded for this clonotype. V is TRBV29-1 and J is TRBJ2-1; D might be TRBD2 (6 bases). Deletions cut 6 bases from V and 8 bases from J, with 14 bases between. The CDR3 consists of 12 residues. In germline, CDR1 is SQVTM, CDR2 ANQGSEA. DNA for the CDR3: TGCAGCGTACGTCGAGGGAGGCATGAGCAGTTCTTC. Translating gives CSVRRGRHEQFF.

In this sample, this clonotype turned up a few times. The chain carries TRBV6-1 and TRBJ2-1; D gene unclear. The CDR3 is 9 residues long. CDR1 is MNHNS, CDR2 SASEGT, per germline. V was cut by 6 bases and J by 12 bases, with 6 bases left in between. The CDR3 sequence: CASSDTQFF. In DNA, the CDR3 is TGTGCCAGCAGCGATACGCAGTTCTTC.

The chain uses TRBV7-2 and TRBJ2-7, with D hard to call. Trimming left V 3 bases short and J 1 base short, with 10 bases between. CDR1 SGHTA and CDR2 FQGNSA come from the germline V gene. This CDR3 comprises 14 residues. The CDR3 coding sequence is TGTGCCAGCAGCTTCAATGCCTTTTCCTACGAGCAGTACTTC. It yields the protein CASSFNAFSYEQYF.

The sample holds a few counts of this clonotype. The J gene is TRBJ2-7, the V gene TRBV12-3 or TRBV12-4; D is possibly TRBD2 (7 bases). The CDR3 sequence is 12 residues long. V gave up 11 bases and J gave up 4 bases, with 15 bases separating them. The CDR3 here is CAGGAGVYEQYF. The CDR3 DNA follows: TGTGCCGGGGGGGCGGGAGTATACGAGCAGTACTTC.

This clonotype was observed a handful of times. V gene TRBV12-3 or TRBV12-4 combines with J gene TRBJ2-6; D is uncertain. The germline V and J ends were trimmed by 3 bases and 1 base, with 13 bases remaining between them. The CDR3 extends over 17 amino acids. CDR3 DNA: TGTGCCAGCAGTTTTGGGCCAGTCTTATCTGGGGCCAACGTCCTGACTTTC. Its translation: CASSFGPVLSGANVLTF.

This chain connects TRBV5-6 to TRBJ2-5, with TRBD1 as a possible D gene (6 bases). The J call could be wrong; TRBJ2-7 is a better fit for the DNA end. Germline CDR1 reads SGHDT; CDR2 reads YYEEEE. The CDR3 sequence is 16 residues long. The CDR3 loop reads CASSLATGTHRGEQYF. CDR3 DNA sequence: TGTGCCAGCAGCTTGGCAACAGGGACCCACCGAGGCGAGCAGTACTTC.

This clonotype was seen a few times. DNA of the CDR3: TGTGCCAGCAGCTATAGCGGGAGCGATGAGCAGTTCTTC. Translation gives CASSYSGSDEQFF. The genes are TRBV7-9 and TRBJ2-1, with 9 nucleotides matching TRBD2. CDR1 is SEHNR and CDR2 is FQNEAQ in the germline V gene (reference sequence). Losses at the gene ends were 4 bases for V and 8 bases for J; bases not matched to a gene: 3. This CDR3 is 13 amino acids long.

This clonotype was observed a handful of times. A read error may explain this, as a much larger clone is one base away. The chain is built from TRBV7-9 and TRBJ2-1; no reliable D call. The J call may not be correct, given that the DNA end is closer to TRBJ2-7. Germline loops: CDR1 SEHNR, CDR2 FQNEAQ (reference sequence). The CDR3 is made up of 14 amino acids. The DNA for the CDR3 is TGTGCCAGCAGCTCCCCCGACGGGTACAATGAGCAGTACTTC. As protein: CASSSPDGYNEQYF.

The V gene is TRBV24-1, the J gene TRBJ2-1; 10 nucleotides agree with TRBD2. In germline, CDR1 is KGHDR, CDR2 SFDVKD. The CDR3 has 16 amino acids. Unmatched junction bases numbered 7, after V lost 1 base and J lost 8 bases. Written as DNA, the CDR3 is TGTGCCACCAGTGATTTCGCCAGCGGGAGGGCCGATGAGCAGTTCTTC. It is translated as CATSDFASGRADEQFF.

As for this clonotype: A read error is possible here, since a much larger clone lies one base away. The J gene is TRBJ2-1, the V gene TRBV20-1, with 8 bases identical to TRBD2. After removal of 0 bases from V and 2 bases from J, the junction contained 12 bases not matched to a gene. CDR3 length equals 18 residues. Germline values: CDR1 DFQATT, CDR2 SNEGSKA (reference sequence). The CDR3 is CSARDWPSGQSPYNEQFF. CDR3 coding DNA: TGCAGTGCTAGAGATTGGCCTAGCGGGCAGAGCCCCTACAATGAGCAGTTCTTC.

This chain uses TRBV27 with TRBJ1-2, with D hard to call. The CDR3 is 15 residues long. V was clipped by 6 bases and J by 0 bases, with 14 bases between them. Germline loops: CDR1 MNHEY, CDR2 SMNVEV (reference sequence). The CDR3 DNA reads TGTGCCAGCAGAATGGGGAGGCAAACTAACTATGGCTACACCTTC. It encodes CASRMGRQTNYGYTF.

This clonotype was counted a few times. The chain combines TRBV20-1 with TRBJ1-1; 9 positions agree with TRBD1. The CDR3 length is 15 residues. Germline CDR1 DFQATT, CDR2 SNEGSKA (reference sequence). After removal of 3 bases from V and 6 bases from J, the junction contained 11 bases not matched to a gene. The CDR3 sequence: CSASETGGMYAEAFF. The CDR3 coding sequence is TGCAGTGCTAGTGAGACAGGGGGAATGTACGCTGAAGCTTTCTTT.

This clonotype appeared a few times. The chain is built from TRBV14 and TRBJ2-3, with unresolved D. The germline gives CDR1 SGHDN, CDR2 FVKESK. This CDR3 has 15 residues. Deletions cut 5 bases from V and 14 bases from J, with 26 bases between. The CDR3 coding sequence is TGTGCCAGCAGCAGGTCCGCTCAGGCTCACAGAGACGCGTATTTT. Amino acids: CASSRSAQAHRDAYF. Drawing the rest from reference TRBV14 and TRBJ2-3, the complete variable domain is EAGVTQFPSHSVIEKGQTVTLRCDPISGHDNLYWYRRVMGKEIKFLLHFVKESKQDESGMPNNRFLAERTGGTYSTLKVQPAELEDSGVYFCASSRSAQAHRDAYFGPGTRLTVL.

V usage is TRBV29-1 and J usage is TRBJ1-1; D is ambiguous. V lost 6 bases and J lost 0, with 17 bases in between. Germline V gives CDR1 SQVTM, CDR2 ANQGSEA. The CDR3 covers 15 residues. CDR3 loop: CSVAFVGKLNTEAFF. CDR3 DNA: TGCAGCGTGGCCTTTGTTGGCAAATTGAACACTGAAGCTTTCTTT.